This TCR beta chain was obtained from a study of response to subunit inactivated influenza vaccine. Points from the study as a whole: New T cells are recruited in small numbers by each seasonal influenza vaccination, according to the authors' suggestion.

TCRdb redid the calling of the RT-PCR reads with MiXCR, one entry per CDR3 protein. The sample holds hundreds of thousands of distinct CDR3 sequences, around 20% seen once. V shed 0 bases and J shed 2 bases, with 12 bases lying between them. The CDR3 length is 15 residues. Germline loops: CDR1 DFQATT, CDR2 SNEGSKA (reference sequence). As to this clonotype: The antigen is not known.

This rearrangement joins TRBV20-1 to TRBJ2-3; D gene ambiguous. The sequence was collected from a man aged 50-75 years who received an inactivated influenza vaccine. This specimen consisted of PBMCs from blood, obtained approximately 20 months after vaccination. CDR3 bases: TGCAGTGCTAGAGATCTGGAGCGTCCCACAGATACGCAGTATTTT. This gives the protein CSARDLERPTDTQYF.